The T cell receptor (beta chain) under discussion was sequenced for a study of blood T cell repertoires in COVID-19. This CDR3 spans 12 amino acids. The V end lost 2 bases, the J end lost 8 bases, and 9 bases lay between the germline ends. Using immunoSEQ multiplex PCR, the repertoire was profiled, and TCRdb retains in-frame clones only, with some absent. Counted here are approximately 120,000 clones, approximately 90% occurring once; the ten biggest clones make up over 15%. The receptor's source is a human donor with acute or convalescent COVID-19. The donor label of this sample is uncertain. The sequenced material came from peripheral blood. The V gene is TRBV12-3 or TRBV12-4, the J gene TRBJ1-2; D call uncertain. The CDR3 loop reads CASSLRGSGYTF. The CDR3 bases are TGTGCCAGCAGTTTACGTGGGAGCGGCTACACCTTC.